Presented here are 30 T cell receptor beta chains from one specimen sequenced in a study of T cell changes during pregnancy in multiple sclerosis (dated by TCRdb to between 2018 and 2021). Receptors were amplified or captured by the immunoSEQ multiplex PCR assay. What TCRdb holds here is the immuneACCESS table cut down to in-frame rearrangements. Part of the clones is not present; checked against another copy, under half of the missing clones reflect an unresolved V gene, and the others are unexplained. Counted in this sample were tens of thousands of clones; around 92% of them appeared once. Of the sample, around 1.6% is held by the ten largest clones. Sequenced material: peripheral blood, taken after pregnancy. These receptors all come from a female donor with multiple sclerosis, enrolled in a pregnancy study.

J is TRBJ1-5 and V is TRBV4-1; a possible D gene is TRBD1 (5 bases). The CDR3 loop spans 15 amino acids. Trimming stripped 4 bases from V and 7 bases from J, with 17 bases between. The V gene's germline CDR1 is MGHRA and CDR2 YSYEKL. The CDR3 DNA reads TGCGCCAGCAGCCCGCTCGGGGGGAAGGGCCAGCCCCAGCATTTT. Translation gives CASSPLGGKGQPQHF.

The chain uses TRBV28 and TRBJ1-1; a possible D gene is TRBD1 (6 bases). The CDR3 is 12 residues long. From germline, CDR1 is MDHEN and CDR2 SYDVKM. Trimming left V 3 bases short and J 12 bases short, with 14 bases between. CDR3 residues: CASSFGGRSTFF. The CDR3 DNA reads as TGTGCCAGCAGTTTCGGGGGGCGGTCGACTTTCTTT.

This rearrangement joins TRBV4-2 to TRBJ1-5; 7 bases fit TRBD1. Germline CDR1 reads LGHNA; CDR2 reads YNFKEQ. There are 15 residues in the CDR3. Trimming at V came to 3 bases and at J to 1 base, leaving 3 bases not matched to a gene. CDR3 nucleotide sequence: TGTGCCAGCAGCCAGCGGGACAGCAGCAATCAGCCCCAGCATTTT. This codes for CASSQRDSSNQPQHF.

The chain carries TRBV21-1 and TRBJ2-5; the table names TRBD2, a call not compared with the DNA. TRBV21-1 is reported as a pseudogene. The length of the CDR3 is 15 residues. In DNA form, the CDR3 reads TGTGCCAGCAGCAACGGGGGATTACGCCAAGAGACCCAGTACTTC. Its translation is CASSNGGLRQETQYF.

This rearrangement joins TRBV6-1 to TRBJ2-1; 7 bases are a match to TRBD1. The CDR3 contains 16 residues. V was clipped by 3 bases and J by 5 bases; unmatched bases: 10. Looked up from germline, CDR1 is MNHNS and CDR2 is SASEGT. CDR3 in amino acids: CASSDPGQRGNNEQFF. Written as DNA, the CDR3 is TGTGCCAGCAGTGACCCGGGACAGAGAGGGAACAATGAGCAGTTCTTC.

This clone was detected once. V is TRBV10-2 and J is TRBJ2-7, with a weak D call TRBD2 (6 bases). V was pared by 7 bases and J by 0 bases, with 16 bases between. Germline CDR1 is WSHSY and CDR2 is SAAADI. This CDR3 is 15 amino acids long. CDR3 nucleotides: TGCGCCAGCACAATAGCGGAACCGCTCTCCTACGAGCAGTACTTC. This translates into CASTIAEPLSYEQYF.

V gene TRBV19 combines with J gene TRBJ1-5; TRBD1 agrees at 8 bases. CDR1 is LNHDA, CDR2 SQIVND, per germline (reference sequence). The CDR3 spans 16 residues. The ends lost 3 bases at V and 5 bases at J; junction bases unmatched: 9. The CDR3 nucleotides read TGTGCCAGTAGTATCGGACAGGGAGTTACGGATCAGCCCCAGCATTTT. It is translated as CASSIGQGVTDQPQHF.

The chain is built from TRBV5-1 and TRBJ2-7; TRBD1 is a possible D gene (6 bases). Germline V gene data show CDR1 as SGHRS and CDR2 as YFSETQ. This CDR3 is built from 15 residues. Trimming cost V 0 bases and J 2 bases, with 12 bases left between them. The CDR3 nucleotides are TGCGCCAGCAGCTTGGAGGGGACACAAACCTACGAGCAGTACTTC. Protein product: CASSLEGTQTYEQYF.

This clone was recorded only once. The gene calls are TRBV12-5 and TRBJ2-2; the D is unclear. Between the trimmed V and J ends, which lost 2 bases and 4 bases, there was a span of 11 bases. This CDR3 region has 15 residues. Germline V gene sequence: CDR1 LGHNT, CDR2 FRNRAP. The CDR3 sequence is CASGLWAGSTGELFF. The CDR3 DNA sequence: TGTGCTAGTGGTTTGTGGGCAGGAAGCACCGGGGAGCTGTTTTTT. Looking up the rest from reference TRBV12-5 and TRBJ2-2 gives the full variable domain: DARVTQTPRHKVTEMGQEVTMRCQPILGHNTVFWYRQTMMQGLELLAYFRNRAPLDDSGMPKDRFSAEMPDATLATLKIQPSEPRDSAVYFCASGLWAGSTGELFFGEGSRLTVL.

The chain uses TRBV9 and TRBJ2-6, with D hard to call. The germline V and J ends were trimmed by 0 bases and 7 bases, with 5 bases remaining between them. The CDR3 is 13 amino acids. Germline V gene lookup returns CDR1 SGDLS and CDR2 YYNGEE. The CDR3 region has the DNA TGTGCCAGCAGCGTAGGTAGTGCCAACGTCCTGACTTTC. This translates into CASSVGSANVLTF. The entire variable domain, with the rest obtained from reference TRBV9 and TRBJ2-6, is as follows: DSGVTQTPKHLITATGQRVTLRCSPRSGDLSVYWYQQSLDQGLQFLIQYYNGEERAKGNILERFSAQQFPDLHSELNLSSLELGDSALYFCASSVGSANVLTFGAGSRLTVL.

A single count supports this clone. The rearrangement links TRBV9 to TRBJ2-3; 8 bases map to TRBD2. This CDR3 region has 15 residues. The ends lost 3 bases at V and 4 bases at J; junction bases unmatched: 7. The germline V gene has CDR1 SGDLS and CDR2 YYNGEE. The CDR3 reads CASSAPGGGPDTQYF. The DNA of the CDR3 is TGTGCCAGCAGCGCCCCGGGCGGGGGGCCAGATACGCAGTATTTT.

V and J are TRBV6-7 and TRBJ2-3; TRBD2 might be the D (6 bases). TRBV6-7 is annotated as an ORF whose role is uncertain. Trimming pared 0 bases from V and 3 bases from J, leaving 25 bases between. This CDR3 contains 20 residues. This chain's CDR3 is CASSYSTGLLAGRTTDTQYF. In DNA, the CDR3 is TGTGCCAGCAGTTACTCTACGGGACTCCTCGCTGGGCGCACAACAGATACGCAGTATTTT.

This clone was observed a single time. Different DNA sequences within this sample yield the same CDR3. The CDR3 sequence: CASSALAGGPGDTQYF. DNA for the CDR3: TGTGCCAGCAGCGCACTAGCGGGAGGGCCCGGGGATACGCAGTATTTT. The V gene is TRBV2, the J gene TRBJ2-3; 13 nucleotides line up with TRBD2. This CDR3 region has 16 residues. The germline V gene encodes CDR1 SNHLY and CDR2 FYNNEI. V lost 6 bases to trimming and J lost 6 bases; unmatched junction nucleotides: 9.

The chain is built from TRBV6-6 and TRBJ2-1; TRBD2 might be the D (6 bases). This CDR3 contains 13 residues. The germline CDR1 and CDR2 sequences are MNHNY and SVGAGI (reference sequence). Trimming pared 6 bases from V and 6 bases from J, leaving 12 bases between. The CDR3 reads CASSHYSGNEQFF. The CDR3 nucleotides are TGTGCCAGCAGCCACTATAGCGGCAATGAGCAGTTCTTC.

The chain has TRBV9 and TRBJ2-1; D might be TRBD2 (5 bases). This CDR3 is 15 amino acids long. V was pared by 0 bases and J by 7 bases, with 14 bases between. CDR1 and CDR2 from the germline V gene are SGDLS and YYNGEE. DNA for the CDR3: TGTGCCAGCAGCGTAGCGGACTGGGAGAGGAATGAGCAGTTCTTC. Protein: CASSVADWERNEQFF.

The V call is TRBV7-8, the J call TRBJ1-1, with 7 bases matching TRBD1. Germline assignment: CDR1 SGHVS and CDR2 FQNEAQ. This CDR3 is built from 13 residues. V lost 3 bases, J lost 7 bases, and 5 bases stayed unmatched. The CDR3 is CASSFGTEVEAFF. The CDR3 nucleotides are TGTGCCAGCAGCTTCGGGACAGAAGTTGAAGCTTTCTTT.

The rearrangement links TRBV28 to TRBJ2-3; 7 bases align to TRBD2. CDR3 length: 16 residues. Germline CDR1 MDHEN, CDR2 SYDVKM. The trim removed 7 bases at V and 2 bases at J, leaving 12 bases unmatched. The CDR3 loop reads CASIGWQRDYTDTQYF. CDR3 bases: TGTGCCAGCATTGGGTGGCAGCGGGACTACACAGATACGCAGTATTTT.

V is TRBV10-3 and J is TRBJ2-6; 10 bases are a match to TRBD1. V lost 6 bases to trimming and J lost 1 base; unmatched junction nucleotides: 9. CDR3 size: 18 residues. In germline, CDR1 is ENHRY, CDR2 SYGVKD. The CDR3 here is CAIRETSGQGSGANVLTF. The CDR3 DNA reads TGTGCCATCAGGGAGACATCGGGACAGGGGTCTGGGGCCAACGTCCTGACTTTC.

The chain joins TRBV5-1 to TRBJ2-1; 11 bases fit TRBD2. In germline, CDR1 is SGHRS, CDR2 YFSETQ. This CDR3 region has 15 residues. Trimming at V came to 1 base and at J to 8 bases, leaving 5 bases not matched to a gene. CDR3: CASSLPSGGTDEQFF. CDR3 sequence (DNA): TGCGCCAGCAGCTTGCCTAGCGGGGGGACAGATGAGCAGTTCTTC.

The chain joins TRBV5-6 to TRBJ2-7; the match to TRBD1 covers 9 bases. CDR1 SGHDT and CDR2 YYEEEE come from the germline V gene. CDR3 length equals 15 residues. V was clipped by 2 bases and J by 1 base; unmatched bases: 4. This chain's CDR3 is CASSLTTGGSYEQYF. In DNA form, the CDR3 reads TGTGCCAGCAGCTTAACGACAGGGGGTTCCTACGAGCAGTACTTC. Together with reference TRBV5-6 and TRBJ2-7, the CDR3 gives the full variable domain: DAGVTQSPTHLIKTRGQQVTLRCSPKSGHDTVSWYQQALGQGPQFIFQYYEEEERQRGNFPDRFSGHQFPNYSSELNVNALLLGDSALYLCASSLTTGGSYEQYFGPGTRLTVT.

This chain uses TRBV29-1 with TRBJ2-1, with 8 bases matching TRBD2. In germline, CDR1 is SQVTM, CDR2 ANQGSEA. There are 13 residues in the CDR3. The CDR3 loop reads CTTGGGFNNEQFF. CDR3 nucleotides: TGCACCACCGGGGGGGGTTTTAACAATGAGCAGTTCTTC.

This chain uses TRBV5-1 with TRBJ1-1, with 8 nucleotides matching TRBD1. The CDR3 sequence is 16 residues long. Germline V lookup: CDR1 SGHRS, CDR2 YFSETQ. Trimming took 1 base from V and 4 from J; bases not matched to a gene: 9. In DNA form, the CDR3 reads TGCGCCAGCAGCTTGACAGGGGGGACGGTTGCCACTGAAGCTTTCTTT. The encoded protein is CASSLTGGTVATEAFF.

This rearrangement joins TRBV18 to TRBJ2-7; D is perhaps TRBD2 (5 bases). The germline V gene has CDR1 KGHSH and CDR2 LQKENI. Trimming took off 2 bases at V and 1 base at J, with 12 bases between the two ends. The CDR3 sequence is 15 residues long. As DNA, the CDR3 is TGTGCCAGCTCACCAATGGACTCGGGATCCTACGAGCAGTACTTC. It specifies CASSPMDSGSYEQYF.

The genes are TRBV18 and TRBJ2-1, with TRBD2 identical over 9 bases. Per the germline V gene, CDR1 is KGHSH and CDR2 is LQKENI. The V segment lost 0 bases and the J segment 10 bases; nucleotides outside the gene matches: 7. This CDR3 is built from 15 residues. CDR3 protein: CASSPPGSGRKEQFF. CDR3 nucleotide sequence: TGTGCCAGCTCACCACCGGGTAGCGGGAGAAAAGAGCAGTTCTTC.

The chain combines TRBV5-1 with TRBJ2-4; TRBD1 is a possible D gene (6 bases). Germline V gene data show CDR1 as SGHRS and CDR2 as YFSETQ. This CDR3 spans 13 amino acids. Trimming took off 2 bases at V and 5 bases at J, with 8 bases between the two ends. DNA for the CDR3: TGCGCCAGCAGCTTACCAGGGGAAAACATTCAGTACTTC. This translates into CASSLPGENIQYF.

The chain recombines TRBV11-2 with TRBJ1-5, with no clear D. In germline, CDR1 is SGHAT, CDR2 FQNNGV. This CDR3 comprises 14 residues. Trimming took 0 bases from V and 9 from J, leaving 12 bases between them. The CDR3: CASSLDFAGSPQHF. The CDR3 DNA sequence: TGTGCCAGCAGCTTAGATTTTGCGGGATCGCCCCAGCATTTT.

The V call is TRBV28, the J call TRBJ2-3; the D gene is possibly TRBD1 (6 bases). In germline, CDR1 is MDHEN, CDR2 SYDVKM. Trimming pared 5 bases from V and 5 bases from J, leaving 11 bases between. The CDR3 sequence is 13 residues long. The CDR3: CASSPFRGDTQYF. The DNA for the CDR3 is TGTGCCAGCAGTCCCTTCAGGGGAGATACGCAGTATTTT.

Note on this clone: The sample carries other DNA sequences with the same CDR3. The chain is built from TRBV6-1 and TRBJ2-1; 12 bases are shared with TRBD2. The J segment lost 4 bases and the V segment lost 2 bases, leaving 0 bases of the junction unmatched. The germline V gene encodes CDR1 MNHNS and CDR2 SASEGT. CDR3 size: 15 residues. CDR3 nucleotide sequence: TGTGCCAGCAGTGAACTAGCGGGAGGGTACAATGAGCAGTTCTTC. It is translated as CASSELAGGYNEQFF.

The rearrangement links TRBV21-1 to TRBJ1-1; no check of the table's D call, TRBD1, against the DNA was made. TRBV21-1 is assigned pseudogene status. This CDR3 has 15 residues. The CDR3 is CASGGQGLRNTEAFF. In DNA form, the CDR3 reads TGTGCCAGCGGAGGACAGGGGCTGAGGAACACTGAAGCTTTCTTT.

The genes are TRBV5-5 and TRBJ1-1, with D unresolved. This CDR3 is built from 12 residues. CDR1 is SGHKS, CDR2 YYEKEE, per germline (reference sequence). With 0 bases removed from V and 7 bases from J, the gap between germline ends came to 7 bases. The CDR3 region is CASSLVGGEAFF. In nucleotides, the CDR3 is TGTGCCAGCAGCTTGGTTGGAGGTGAAGCTTTCTTT.